One and the same sample provided the 30 T cell receptor beta chains below, sequenced in a study of blood T cell repertoires in COVID-19. TCRdb's copy holds only in-frame clones and misses some; the assay was immunoSEQ multiplex PCR. This sample has roughly 150,000 clones, with approximately 80% found just once. Sample: PBMCs or T cells enriched from blood (not recorded which). These receptors were taken from a man aged 40-50 years who had recovered from COVID-19.

The gene calls are TRBV9 and TRBJ2-2; possibly TRBD2 for D (5 bases). The CDR3 has 14 amino acids. CDR1 is SGDLS and CDR2 is YYNGEE in the germline V gene. V lost 3 bases to trimming and J lost 1 base, with 7 bases between them. CDR3 region: CASSAGLNTGELFF. The CDR3, as DNA: TGTGCCAGCAGCGCCGGACTGAACACCGGGGAGCTGTTTTTT.

This clone was observed a few times. The chain couples TRBV12-5 to TRBJ1-6; no reliable D call. The CDR3 is 16 residues long. Germline assignment: CDR1 LGHNT and CDR2 FRNRAP. V lost 2 bases and J lost 7, with 15 bases in between. The CDR3 nucleotides are TGTGCTAGTGGTTTGAGAGAGGCGGGTAGCAATTCACCCCTCCACTTT. It specifies CASGLREAGSNSPLHF. Supplemented by reference TRBV12-5 and TRBJ1-6, the full variable domain reads DARVTQTPRHKVTEMGQEVTMRCQPILGHNTVFWYRQTMMQGLELLAYFRNRAPLDDSGMPKDRFSAEMPDATLATLKIQPSEPRDSAVYFCASGLREAGSNSPLHFGNGTRLTVT.

A few counts support this clone. V usage is TRBV4-1 and J usage is TRBJ2-1, with 8 bases fitting TRBD2. Germline CDR1 MGHRA, CDR2 YSYEKL. This CDR3 has 15 amino acids. The V segment lost 1 base and the J segment 9 bases; nucleotides outside the gene matches: 8. DNA for the CDR3: TGCGCCAGCAGCCAAGTTTTGGCCGGGGGGGGTGAGCAGTTCTTC. It yields the protein CASSQVLAGGGEQFF.

The chain couples TRBV10-3 to TRBJ1-2; D gene uncertain. Trimming shortened V by 7 bases and J by 7 bases, and 10 bases separated the two germline ends. The CDR3 runs to 11 residues. Germline values: CDR1 ENHRY, CDR2 SYGVKD. CDR3 DNA: TGTGCCATCAAAGGAGTGGTTGGCTACACCTTC. This translates into CAIKGVVGYTF.

V and J are TRBV5-1 and TRBJ2-3; TRBD2 matches at 9 bases. V trimming: 0 bases; J trimming: 3 bases; junction bases outside the gene matches: 5. Per the germline V gene, CDR1 is SGHRS and CDR2 is YFSETQ. The CDR3 contains 16 residues. CDR3 in amino acids: CASSLGRGGLTDTQYF. The DNA of the CDR3 is TGCGCCAGCAGCTTGGGGCGGGGGGGCCTGACAGATACGCAGTATTTT.

This chain links TRBV6-5 with TRBJ1-1, with D possibly matching TRBD1 (5 bases). CDR1 is MNHEY, CDR2 SVGAGI, per germline. V lost 2 bases and J 5 bases, leaving 12 bases between the germline ends. CDR3 size: 14 residues. The CDR3 region is CASSYGAHGTEAFF. The CDR3 DNA follows: TGTGCCAGCAGTTACGGGGCTCACGGGACTGAAGCTTTCTTT.

V usage is TRBV5-1 and J usage is TRBJ2-1; 8 nucleotides match TRBD1. Germline V gene lookup returns CDR1 SGHRS and CDR2 YFSETQ. V was clipped by 4 bases and J by 6 bases; unmatched bases: 6. This CDR3 comprises 14 residues. The CDR3 loop reads CASSLGQGRNEQFF. The CDR3 DNA reads as TGCGCCAGCAGCCTCGGACAGGGCCGCAATGAGCAGTTCTTC.

The chain employs TRBV6-5 and TRBJ2-4, with D possibly matching TRBD1 (6 bases). CDR3 length: 13 residues. V lost 6 bases and J 11 bases, leaving 17 bases between the germline ends. The germline CDR1 and CDR2 sequences are MNHEY and SVGAGI. DNA of the CDR3: TGTGCCAGCAGCCGCAAGGGGGAAACATTTCAGTACTTC. Protein sequence: CASSRKGETFQYF.

Ten or more counts support this clone. The chain recombines TRBV7-9 with TRBJ2-3, with 7 bases aligning to TRBD1. CDR1 is SEHNR, CDR2 FQNEAQ, per germline (reference sequence). The ends lost 5 bases at V and 0 bases at J; junction bases unmatched: 5. The CDR3 has 15 amino acids. The CDR3 reads CASSNRQGSTDTQYF. The CDR3, as DNA: TGTGCCAGCAGCAACAGACAGGGTAGCACAGATACGCAGTATTTT.

This chain uses TRBV2 with TRBJ2-5; D possibly corresponds to TRBD1 (6 bases). The CDR3 loop spans 13 amino acids. Germline assignment: CDR1 SNHLY and CDR2 FYNNEI. V lost 8 bases to trimming and J lost 3 bases, with 13 bases between them. The CDR3 region is CASSRDKEETQYF. CDR3 in DNA: TGTGCCAGCTCCCGGGACAAAGAAGAGACCCAGTACTTC.

This clone was recorded only once. The CDR3 spells CASSLAGGTDTQYF. The CDR3, as DNA: TGTGCCAGCTCCCTAGCGGGGGGCACAGATACGCAGTATTTT. This chain links TRBV6-6 with TRBJ2-3, with 10 positions matching TRBD2. The CDR3 is 14 residues long. Germline V gene sequence: CDR1 MNHNY, CDR2 SVGAGI (reference sequence). V dropped 8 bases and J dropped 1; count of bases not matched to a gene: 3.

The V call is TRBV9, the J call TRBJ2-7; 8 bases are shared with TRBD2. CDR3 size: 18 residues. In germline, CDR1 is SGDLS, CDR2 YYNGEE. V dropped 4 bases and J dropped 0; count of bases not matched to a gene: 15. In nucleotides, the CDR3 is TGTGCCAGCAGCCCCCGGGCTGGGCGGGGGGTTAGCTCCTACGAGCAGTACTTC. Its translation is CASSPRAGRGVSSYEQYF.

In this sample, this clone turned up many times. For the CDR3, the DNA is TGTGCCAGCAGCTCTGACTTGCTCCAAGAGACCCAGTACTTC. Residues: CASSSDLLQETQYF. The rearrangement links TRBV7-8 to TRBJ2-5; D not resolved. Trimming took off 4 bases at V and 1 base at J, with 10 bases between the two ends. This CDR3 is 14 amino acids long. Germline values: CDR1 SGHVS, CDR2 FQNEAQ.

The genes are TRBV5-8 and TRBJ1-5, with D tentatively TRBD1 (6 bases). CDR1 and CDR2 (germline): SGHTS, YDEGEE. V shed 4 bases and J shed 9 bases, with 14 bases lying between them. The CDR3 covers 13 residues. The CDR3 loop is CASSRGTSWPQHF. Written as DNA, the CDR3 is TGTGCCAGCAGCCGTGGGACATCATGGCCCCAGCATTTT.

The V call is TRBV29-1, the J call TRBJ2-4, with a tentative D call TRBD1 (7 bases). Germline-derived CDR1 and CDR2 are SQVTM and ANQGSEA. V shed 2 bases and J shed 7 bases, with 12 bases lying between them. This CDR3 region has 13 residues. The DNA of the CDR3 is TGCAGCGTTGAATTACAGGGGAGGAACATTCAGTACTTC. This encodes CSVELQGRNIQYF.

The gene calls are TRBV5-4 and TRBJ1-4; maybe TRBD1 (6 bases). The germline CDR1 and CDR2 sequences are SGHNT and YYREEE (reference sequence). This CDR3 region has 14 residues. V was pared by 6 bases and J by 5 bases, with 14 bases between. CDR3 sequence reads: CASTRQETNEKLFF. For the CDR3, the DNA is TGTGCCAGCACCCGACAGGAGACAAATGAAAAACTGTTTTTT.

This sequence joins TRBV16 and TRBJ1-6; 9 nucleotides agree with TRBD1. Germline lookup yields CDR1 KGHSY and CDR2 FQNENV. V dropped 6 bases and J dropped 12; count of bases not matched to a gene: 9. The CDR3 is made up of 14 amino acids. CDR3 in DNA: TGTGCCAGCAGGCTTGGACAGGGGCCTGGACCCCTCCACTTT. Translation: CASRLGQGPGPLHF. The whole variable domain, filled in from reference TRBV16 and TRBJ1-6, reads GEEVAQTPKHLVRGEGQKAKLYCAPIKGHSYVFWYQQVLKNEFKFLISFQNENVFDETGMPKERFSAKCLPNSPCSLEIQATKLEDSAVYFCASRLGQGPGPLHFGNGTRLTVT.

The chain uses TRBV6-5 and TRBJ1-2; possible D gene TRBD1, 5 bases. Germline V gene lookup returns CDR1 MNHEY and CDR2 SVGAGI. Trimming left V 6 bases short and J 4 bases short, with 15 bases between. The length of the CDR3 is 14 residues. The DNA of the CDR3 is TGTGCCAGCAGCCAAGGGGCCAGGAGCTATGGCTACACCTTC. It translates to CASSQGARSYGYTF.

The V gene is TRBV3-1 (or the pseudogene TRBV3-2), the J gene TRBJ1-2; TRBD1 matches at 7 bases. The germline CDR1 and CDR2 sequences are LGHDT and YNNKEL (reference sequence). The CDR3 runs to 15 residues. V lost 5 bases and J lost 4; bases outside the gene matches: 10. CDR3 loop: CASSSTDRPLYGYTF. The CDR3 nucleotides read TGTGCCAGCAGCTCAACGGACAGGCCCCTCTATGGCTACACCTTC.

The rearrangement uses TRBV14 and TRBJ1-1; D remains unclear. The CDR3 is made up of 13 amino acids. V lost 2 bases and J lost 3, with 7 bases in between. The germline V gene encodes CDR1 SGHDN and CDR2 FVKESK. The CDR3 coding sequence is TGTGCCAGCAGCCAATCCCTGTACACTGAAGCTTTCTTT. Translation gives CASSQSLYTEAFF.

This chain uses TRBV3-1 (or the pseudogene TRBV3-2) with TRBJ2-5, with 7 nucleotides matching TRBD1. CDR1 LGHDT and CDR2 YNNKEL come from the germline V gene (reference sequence). J gave up 2 bases and V 2 bases, and 2 bases lay outside the gene matches. This CDR3 comprises 14 residues. The CDR3 protein is CASSQMTGQETQYF. The DNA for the CDR3 is TGTGCCAGCAGCCAAATGACAGGGCAAGAGACCCAGTACTTC.

This chain joins TRBV5-6 and TRBJ1-3; 7 bases agree with TRBD1. Losses at the gene ends were 0 bases for V and 8 bases for J; bases not matched to a gene: 5. The germline gives CDR1 SGHDT, CDR2 YYEEEE. The CDR3 spans 14 residues. CDR3 sequence reads: CASSLGRGTDTIYF. The CDR3 DNA sequence: TGTGCCAGCAGCTTGGGTAGAGGGACAGACACCATATATTTT.

This sequence joins TRBV7-2 and TRBJ2-3; tentative D call: TRBD2 (6 bases). CDR3 length: 18 residues. From germline, CDR1 is SGHTA and CDR2 FQGNSA. V was shortened by 0 bases and J by 0 bases, with 16 bases between the two germline ends. The CDR3 region is CASSLAVRGLTSTDTQYF. As DNA, the CDR3 is TGTGCCAGCAGCTTAGCGGTGCGGGGTCTAACTAGCACAGATACGCAGTATTTT.

The chain combines TRBV19 with TRBJ1-1; tentatively, D is TRBD1 (5 bases). V lost 2 bases and J lost 0, with 19 bases in between. The length of the CDR3 is 18 residues. Germline V gene sequence: CDR1 LNHDA, CDR2 SQIVND (reference sequence). The chain's CDR3 is CASSIRNLAGSMNTEAFF. The CDR3 DNA reads as TGTGCCAGTAGTATACGGAATTTGGCAGGGTCCATGAACACTGAAGCTTTCTTT.

The chain recombines TRBV11-2 with TRBJ2-3, with 8 nucleotides matching TRBD2. The V segment lost 0 bases and the J segment 3 bases; nucleotides outside the gene matches: 5. CDR1 and CDR2 from the germline V gene are SGHAT and FQNNGV. This CDR3 has 16 amino acids. The CDR3 coding sequence is TGTGCCAGCAGCTTAGATCACCCGGGGGGGACAGATACGCAGTATTTT. Its translation: CASSLDHPGGTDTQYF.

The CDR3 nucleotides are TGTGCCAGCAGTCAAACACCTAACTATGGCTACACCTTC. Translation gives CASSQTPNYGYTF. The chain has TRBV6-5 and TRBJ1-2; D remains unclear. This CDR3 has 13 amino acids. Trimming stripped 5 bases from V and 0 bases from J, with 7 bases between. In germline, CDR1 is MNHEY, CDR2 SVGAGI.

The chain employs TRBV11-2 and TRBJ2-7, with D possibly matching TRBD1 (6 bases). The CDR3 has 14 residues. V lost 1 base to trimming and J lost 2 bases, with 9 bases between them. Germline V gene data show CDR1 as SGHAT and CDR2 as FQNNGV. CDR3 sequence: CASSLGGQTYEQYF. As DNA, the CDR3 is TGTGCCAGCAGCTTAGGCGGACAGACCTACGAGCAGTACTTC.

The chain recombines TRBV19 with TRBJ1-5; tentatively, D is TRBD1 (6 bases). Trimming took 5 bases from V and 5 from J, leaving 13 bases between them. Germline CDR1 and CDR2: LNHDA and SQIVND (reference sequence). The CDR3 loop spans 14 amino acids. The CDR3 sequence is CASSLRTADQPQHF. Written as DNA, the CDR3 is TGTGCCAGTAGTCTCCGGACAGCTGATCAGCCCCAGCATTTT. The whole variable domain, remainder taken from reference TRBV19 and TRBJ1-5, is DGGITQSPKYLFRKEGQNVTLSCEQNLNHDAMYWYRQDPGQGLRLIYYSQIVNDFQKGDIAEGYSVSREKKESFPLTVTSAQKNPTAFYLCASSLRTADQPQHFGDGTRLSIL.

The rearrangement uses TRBV2 and TRBJ2-3; D remains ambiguous. CDR3 length: 11 residues. The V gene's germline CDR1 is SNHLY and CDR2 FYNNEI. Trimming left V 5 bases short and J 2 bases short, with 2 bases between. CDR3 sequence (DNA): TGTGCCAGCAGTCTCACAGATACGCAGTATTTT. Its translation is CASSLTDTQYF.

This chain uses TRBV7-3 with TRBJ1-4, with D unresolved. In germline, CDR1 is SGHTA, CDR2 FQGTGA. The CDR3 contains 13 residues. Trimming stripped 0 bases from V and 5 bases from J, with 4 bases between. The CDR3 loop reads CASSLTHNEKLFF. For the CDR3, the DNA is TGTGCCAGCAGCTTAACACACAATGAAAAACTGTTTTTT.